This entry is about one T cell receptor (beta chain). Here immunoSEQ multiplex PCR was the method, and the copy in TCRdb shows in-frame clones only, minus some. Seen here are 150,000 to 200,000 clones, 91% observed once, and the top ten hold approximately 1.4%. The sample belongs to a study of control samples from healthy donors and cancer patients. Trimming cost V 2 bases and J 7 bases; bases outside gene matches: 3. Germline CDR1 is MNHEY and CDR2 is SVGAGI. This CDR3 region has 14 residues. Material for sequencing was blood. This chain links TRBV6-5 with TRBJ1-1, with TRBD1 matching 11 bases. The receptor comes from a woman under 40 in good health. CDR3 region: CASSYRTGGGEAFF. The CDR3 nucleotides are TGTGCCAGCAGTTACCGGACAGGGGGCGGTGAAGCTTTCTTT.